A selection of T cell receptor beta chains follows, all from one sample in a study of cytomegalovirus exposure and HLA in healthy donors. TCRdb's table, derived via immunoSEQ multiplex PCR, lists solely in-frame clones and lacks some. The sample has about 140,000 clones, roughly nine tenths seen once; the top ten hold roughly 3%. The sequenced sample consisted of PBMCs. These receptors all stem from a young man in good health and CMV-seronegative. The CDR3 runs from the conserved cysteine through the conserved F or W. D genes are given only for firm matches. The size entry is marked missing in some rows and otherwise reads once, few, many or a size class.

size: -; D: TRBD1; length: 16; V: TRBV19; J: TRBJ1-4; CDR3: CASSVTPGQGGEKLFF; DNA: TGTGCCAGTAGTGTAACCCCGGGACAGGGAGGTGAAAAACTGTTTTTT
size: -; D: TRBD2; length: 17; V: TRBV19; J: TRBJ2-3; CDR3: CASSIVALAGTRDTQYF; DNA: TGTGCCAGTAGTATTGTGGCGCTAGCGGGCACTAGAGATACGCAGTATTTT
size: -; D: TRBD1; length: 16; V: TRBV7-8; J: TRBJ2-2; CDR3: CASSPSRTGVTGELFF; DNA: TGTGCCAGCAGCCCATCGCGGACAGGGGTCACCGGGGAGCTGTTTTTT
size: -; D: -; length: 14; V: TRBV9; J: TRBJ2-7; CDR3: CASSVDGSSYEQYF; DNA: TGTGCCAGCAGCGTAGACGGGAGCTCCTACGAGCAGTACTTC
size: -; D: -; length: 11; V: TRBV9; J: TRBJ1-2; CDR3: CASSVGSGYTF; DNA: TGTGCCAGCAGCGTAGGTAGTGGCTACACCTTC
size: -; D: TRBD2; length: 15; V: TRBV2; J: TRBJ2-3; CDR3: CASPASGGSTDTQYF; DNA: TGTGCCAGCCCTGCTAGCGGGGGGAGCACAGATACGCAGTATTTT
size: -; D: -; length: 14; V: TRBV2; J: TRBJ2-3; CDR3: CASTQATSTDTQYF; DNA: TGTGCCAGCACCCAGGCTACTAGCACAGATACGCAGTATTTT
size: -; D: -; length: 16; V: TRBV4-2; J: TRBJ1-5; CDR3: CASSEDPSGGDQPQHF; DNA: TGTGCCAGCAGCGAAGATCCGTCCGGGGGAGACCAGCCCCAGCATTTT
size: -; D: -; length: 13; V: TRBV5-1; J: TRBJ1-6; CDR3: CASSSEEGSPLHF; DNA: TGCGCCAGCTCATCCGAAGAGGGATCACCCCTCCACTTT
size: -; D: TRBD2; length: 20; V: TRBV6-1; J: TRBJ2-4; CDR3: CASSEALRLTSGGAGDIQYF; DNA: TGTGCCAGCAGTGAAGCCCTCCGACTTACTAGCGGGGGGGCCGGCGACATTCAGTACTTC
size: -; D: TRBD1; length: 14; V: TRBV13; J: TRBJ1-2; CDR3: CASSPDRVSYGYTF; DNA: TGTGCCAGCAGCCCGGACAGGGTATCCTATGGCTACACCTTC
size: -; D: TRBD2; length: 15; V: TRBV30; J: TRBJ2-7; CDR3: CAWRGGASGIYEQYF; DNA: TGTGCCTGGAGAGGCGGGGCTAGCGGGATTTACGAGCAGTACTTC
size: -; D: -; length: 14; V: TRBV28; J: TRBJ2-7; CDR3: CASSSPVGVYEQYF; DNA: TGTGCCAGCAGTTCCCCGGTGGGAGTCTACGAGCAGTACTTC
size: -; D: -; length: 11; V: TRBV5-8; J: TRBJ2-5; CDR3: CASSLMAVEYF; DNA: TGTGCCAGCAGCTTGATGGCCGTTGAGTACTTC
size: many; D: TRBD1; length: 14; V: TRBV6-4; J: TRBJ1-5; CDR3: CASSAGTGNQPQHF; DNA: TGTGCCAGCAGTGCCGGGACAGGCAATCAGCCCCAGCATTTT
size: -; D: -; length: 15; V: TRBV14; J: TRBJ1-2; CDR3: CASSRPDSDVYGYTF; DNA: TGTGCCAGCAGCCGCCCGGACAGCGACGTCTATGGCTACACCTTC
size: few; D: -; length: 15; V: TRBV10-3; J: TRBJ1-2; CDR3: CAISESAGADYGYTF; DNA: TGTGCCATCAGTGAGTCAGCAGGGGCTGACTATGGCTACACCTTC
size: -; D: -; length: 14; V: TRBV6-5; J: TRBJ2-7; CDR3: CASSYSLEEYEQYF; DNA: TGTGCCAGCAGTTACTCGCTCGAGGAATACGAGCAGTACTTC
size: -; D: TRBD1; length: 14; V: TRBV19; J: TRBJ2-1; CDR3: CASRDRGGNSEQFF; DNA: TGTGCCAGTAGGGACAGGGGGGGGAATAGTGAGCAGTTCTTC
size: -; D: -; length: 14; V: TRBV27; J: TRBJ2-1; CDR3: CASSLKQGGNEQFF; DNA: TGTGCCAGCAGTTTGAAGCAGGGCGGCAATGAGCAGTTCTTC
size: -; D: TRBD1; length: 15; V: TRBV10-3; J: TRBJ1-5; CDR3: CAIGPRQGSAQPQHF; DNA: TGTGCCATCGGCCCTCGACAGGGATCAGCTCAGCCCCAGCATTTT
size: -; D: TRBD1; length: 16; V: TRBV5-1; J: TRBJ2-6; CDR3: CASSRTGESGANVLTF; DNA: TGCGCCAGCAGCCGGACAGGGGAATCTGGGGCCAACGTCCTGACTTTC
size: once; D: TRBD2; length: 14; V: TRBV15; J: TRBJ2-7; CDR3: CATSSGGYHYEQYF; DNA: TGTGCCACCAGCAGCGGGGGGTACCACTACGAGCAGTACTTC
size: -; D: TRBD2; length: 16; V: TRBV2; J: TRBJ2-2; CDR3: CASSVSAGLNTGELFF; DNA: TGTGCCAGCAGTGTCTCAGCGGGGCTAAACACCGGGGAGCTGTTTTTT
size: -; D: TRBD2; length: 14; V: TRBV7-2; J: TRBJ2-3; CDR3: CASSLITSGNTQYF; DNA: TGTGCCAGCAGCTTGATTACTAGCGGGAATACGCAGTATTTT
size: -; D: TRBD2; length: 14; V: TRBV7-9; J: TRBJ2-5; CDR3: CASSDGTSGGRRYF; DNA: TGTGCCAGCAGCGACGGGACTAGCGGGGGGCGCCGGTACTTC
size: -; D: TRBD2; length: 14; V: TRBV5-1; J: TRBJ2-7; CDR3: CASSGASGDYEQYF; DNA: TGCGCCAGCAGCGGGGCTAGCGGGGACTACGAGCAGTACTTC
size: -; D: TRBD2; length: 15; V: TRBV7-9; J: TRBJ2-1; CDR3: CASSPLGRTYNEQFF; DNA: TGTGCCAGCAGCCCTCTCGGGAGGACCTACAATGAGCAGTTCTTC
size: -; D: -; length: 15; V: TRBV15; J: TRBJ1-4; CDR3: CATSRDQSGNEKLFF; DNA: TGTGCCACCAGCAGAGATCAAAGCGGGAATGAAAAACTGTTTTTT
size: -; D: -; length: 13; V: TRBV15; J: TRBJ2-1; CDR3: CATSRDPSGEQFF; DNA: TGTGCCACCAGCAGAGATCCGAGCGGGGAGCAGTTCTTC
size: many; D: -; length: 15; V: TRBV7-2; J: TRBJ2-7; CDR3: CASSPFLLVYNEQYF; DNA: TGTGCCAGCAGCCCGTTCCTACTAGTGTACAACGAGCAGTACTTC
size: few; D: TRBD1; length: 15; V: TRBV13; J: TRBJ1-2; CDR3: CASSVARQGNYGYTF; DNA: TGTGCCAGCAGCGTAGCCCGACAGGGGAACTATGGCTACACCTTC
size: -; D: -; length: 15; V: TRBV7-2; J: TRBJ1-1; CDR3: CASSLAWQGNTEAFF; DNA: TGTGCCAGCAGCTTGGCGTGGCAGGGGAACACTGAAGCTTTCTTT
size: -; D: -; length: 16; V: TRBV28; J: TRBJ1-3; CDR3: CASSRPGPNSGNTIYF; DNA: TGTGCCAGCAGTAGACCAGGGCCCAACTCTGGAAACACCATATATTTT
size: once; D: TRBD2; length: 14; V: TRBV27; J: TRBJ2-5; CDR3: CASRRTSGQETQYF; DNA: TGTGCCAGCCGGAGGACTAGCGGACAAGAGACCCAGTACTTC
size: -; D: -; length: 15; V: TRBV15; J: TRBJ2-7; CDR3: CATSREYRSSYEQYF; DNA: TGTGCCACCAGCAGAGAGTACAGGAGCTCCTACGAGCAGTACTTC
size: few; D: -; length: 14; V: TRBV5-4; J: TRBJ1-2; CDR3: CASSLTDGLYGYTF; DNA: TGTGCCAGCAGCTTGACGGACGGACTCTATGGCTACACCTTC
size: -; D: TRBD2; length: 16; V: TRBV7-9; J: TRBJ2-1; CDR3: CASNTGAGGSYNEQFF; DNA: TGTGCCAGCAACACAGGAGCGGGAGGATCCTACAATGAGCAGTTCTTC
size: -; D: TRBD1; length: 16; V: TRBV5-4; J: TRBJ2-1; CDR3: CASSLSRDRGYNEQFF; DNA: TGTGCCAGCAGTCTAAGTCGGGACAGGGGATATAATGAGCAGTTCTTC
size: -; D: TRBD2; length: 19; V: TRBV6-1; J: TRBJ2-6; CDR3: CASSGHGLAGDSGANVLTF; DNA: TGTGCCAGCAGTGGACATGGACTAGCGGGAGACTCTGGGGCCAACGTCCTGACTTTC
size: -; D: -; length: 14; V: TRBV15; J: TRBJ1-2; CDR3: CATSTRREGYGYTF; DNA: TGTGCCACCAGCACCCGCCGGGAGGGCTATGGCTACACCTTC
size: -; D: -; length: 13; V: TRBV15; J: TRBJ2-7; CDR3: CATSGREHDEQYF; DNA: TGTGCCACCAGCGGCAGGGAACATGACGAGCAGTACTTC
size: -; D: -; length: 16; V: TRBV6-5; J: TRBJ2-7; CDR3: CASSYSTGRLLYEQYF; DNA: TGTGCCAGCAGTTACTCCACCGGCAGGCTCCTTTACGAGCAGTACTTC
size: -; D: -; length: 15; V: TRBV25-1; J: TRBJ2-7; CDR3: CASSPSGGVRYEQYF; DNA: TGTGCCAGCAGTCCCTCGGGGGGCGTCAGGTACGAGCAGTACTTC
size: -; D: -; length: 13; V: TRBV2; J: TRBJ2-1; CDR3: CASSENSYNEQFF; DNA: TGTGCCAGCAGTGAGAATAGCTACAATGAGCAGTTCTTC
size: -; D: -; length: 11; V: TRBV2; J: TRBJ1-4; CDR3: CASSAVEKLFF; DNA: TGTGCCAGCAGTGCCGTTGAAAAACTGTTTTTT